This TCR beta chain was observed in a study of T-cell reconstitution after alpha-beta-depleted transplantation in children (dated by TCRdb to about 2016). Regarding the study in general: T-cell immune reconstitution after TCRalphabeta/CD19-depleted allogeneic hematopoietic cell transplantation in children was quantitatively tracked in the study by means of TCR repertoire profiling. Overall study outcomes, separate from this receptor: Over the following months the frequencies of hyperexpanded clones went down, and after one year T-cell counts and TCRbeta diversity were mostly credited to newly produced T cells. In some patients, high TCRbeta diversity at day 60 was attributed to recipient T cells and intrathymic progenitors that had survived conditioning. Apparently early alphabetaT-cell count recovery about two months after transplant reportedly relied on only several hundred rapidly expanded clones derived from non-depleted graft cells.

Library prep was done by PCR. The sequencer listed for this sample is Illumina HiSeq 2500. TCR libraries were prepared with molecular barcoding, using unique molecular identifiers to normalize TCRbeta repertoire quantification. TCRdb handled the public reads itself, with Q25 trimming in fastp and clone calling in MiXCR, and kept productive beta chains. Duplicate CDR3 protein sequences are folded into a single record with the most common DNA and genes. The sample records some 150,000 distinct CDR3 sequences, 8% to 10% of which are singletons. 18% of the sample is in the top ten clones. Explained via the paper, the treatment or condition label denotes: allogeneic hematopoietic cell transplantation with graft depleted of TCRalphabeta T cells and CD19 B cells. The transplant recipients were children given TCRalphabeta/CD19-depleted allogeneic hematopoietic cell grafts. For CDR1 and CDR2, the germline V gene (reference sequence) lists DFQATT and SNEGSKA. The cysteine opens and the phenylalanine closes a CDR3 of 14 amino acids. Here the CDR3 DNA is all that survives: 42 bases in frame from base 1. Trimming accounts for 6 bases at V and 8 bases at J, while the number of junction bases matched to no gene is 11.

Concerning this clonotype itself: This receptor's antigen is unknown. No base quality values were provided; no much bigger clone lies one nucleotide off.

The material sequenced was PBMCs, mostly from graft donor cells, taken 180 days after TCRalphabeta/CD19-depleted stem cell transplant. The origin of this receptor is a female patient between 2 and 15 years old who had a stem cell transplant for congenital amegakaryocytic thrombocytopenia, so the T cells may come from the graft donor. This receptor chain uses TRBV20-1 and TRBJ2-1; the junction holds 9 bases that match TRBD2. This receptor has the CDR3 CSAAAASGAHEQFF. In nucleotide form, the sequence is TGCAGTGCGGCGGCGGCTAGCGGGGCCCATGAGCAGTTCTTC.